A single T cell receptor (beta chain) is shown here with its context. As yet, its antigen is unknown. The sample comes from a study of beta chain features in type 1 diabetes. The study reverse transcribed the entire isolated RNA, so it sequenced expressed TCRB transcripts. Repertoires were generated with immunoSEQ multiplex PCR, while TCRdb's copy carries only in-frame clones and drops some. The profile shows 25,000 to 30,000 clones, 55% to 60% of them singletons. Trimming cost V 7 bases and J 1 base; bases outside gene matches: 1. The CDR3 has 14 amino acids. Germline assignment: CDR1 ENHRY and CDR2 SYGVKD. Sorting based on CD45RO/CCR7/CD25/CD127/CD95/CD27 separated CD4+ naive, central memory, regulatory and stem cell-like memory cells. Points from the study as a whole: In every one of the four CD4+ subsets, TCRB CDR3s were moderately but significantly shorter in Type 1 diabetes patients. More deletions and fewer insertions at VDJ junctions were found in patients with type 1 diabetes.

Material: Tregs from blood. V usage is TRBV10-3 and J usage is TRBJ2-1; 10 bases fit TRBD1. The sequence was collected from a woman between 18 and 30 years old with type 1 diabetes. CDR3 DNA sequence: TGTGCCATCAAGGGACAGGGGTCCTACAATGAGCAGTTCTTC. Translation: CAIKGQGSYNEQFF.